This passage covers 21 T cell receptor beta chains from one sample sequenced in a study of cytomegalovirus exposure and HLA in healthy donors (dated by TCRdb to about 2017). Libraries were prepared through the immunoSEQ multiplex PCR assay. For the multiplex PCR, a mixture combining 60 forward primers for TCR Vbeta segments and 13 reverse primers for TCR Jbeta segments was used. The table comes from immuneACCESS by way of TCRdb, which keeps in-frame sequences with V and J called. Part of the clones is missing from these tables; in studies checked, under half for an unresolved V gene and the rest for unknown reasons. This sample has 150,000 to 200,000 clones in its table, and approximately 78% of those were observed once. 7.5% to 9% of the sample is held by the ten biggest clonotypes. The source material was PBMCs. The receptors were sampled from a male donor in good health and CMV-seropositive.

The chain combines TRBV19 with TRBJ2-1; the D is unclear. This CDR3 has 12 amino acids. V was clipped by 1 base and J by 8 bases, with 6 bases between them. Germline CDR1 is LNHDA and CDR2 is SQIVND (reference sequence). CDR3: CASSIVSDEQFF. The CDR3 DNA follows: TGTGCCAGTAGTATAGTCTCGGATGAGCAGTTCTTC.

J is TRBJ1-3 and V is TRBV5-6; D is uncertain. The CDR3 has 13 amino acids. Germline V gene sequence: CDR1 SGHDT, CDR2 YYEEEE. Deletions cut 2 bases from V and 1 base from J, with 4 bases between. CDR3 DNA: TGTGCCAGCAGCTTAGCATCTGGAAACACCATATATTTT. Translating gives CASSLASGNTIYF.

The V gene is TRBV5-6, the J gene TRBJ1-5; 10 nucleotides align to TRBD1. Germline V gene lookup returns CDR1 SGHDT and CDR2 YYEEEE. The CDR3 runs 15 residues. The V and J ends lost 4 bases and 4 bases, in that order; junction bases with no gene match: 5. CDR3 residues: CASSPRTGGNQPQHF. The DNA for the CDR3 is TGTGCCAGCAGCCCGAGGACAGGGGGTAATCAGCCCCAGCATTTT. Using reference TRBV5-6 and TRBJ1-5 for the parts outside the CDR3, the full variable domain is DAGVTQSPTHLIKTRGQQVTLRCSPKSGHDTVSWYQQALGQGPQFIFQYYEEEERQRGNFPDRFSGHQFPNYSSELNVNALLLGDSALYLCASSPRTGGNQPQHFGDGTRLSIL.

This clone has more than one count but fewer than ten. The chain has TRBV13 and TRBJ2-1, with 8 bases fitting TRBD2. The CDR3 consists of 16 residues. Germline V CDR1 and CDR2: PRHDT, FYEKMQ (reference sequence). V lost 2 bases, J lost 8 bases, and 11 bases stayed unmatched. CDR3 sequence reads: CASSLKTGGLRDEQFF. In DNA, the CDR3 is TGTGCCAGCAGCTTAAAGACGGGAGGGCTTAGGGATGAGCAGTTCTTC.

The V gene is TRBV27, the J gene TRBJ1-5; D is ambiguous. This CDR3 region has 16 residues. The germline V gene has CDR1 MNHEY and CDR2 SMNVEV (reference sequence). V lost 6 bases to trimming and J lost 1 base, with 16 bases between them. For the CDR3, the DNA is TGTGCCAGCAGCGCCAAGCCCCCGATGAGCAATCAGCCCCAGCATTTT. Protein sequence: CASSAKPPMSNQPQHF.

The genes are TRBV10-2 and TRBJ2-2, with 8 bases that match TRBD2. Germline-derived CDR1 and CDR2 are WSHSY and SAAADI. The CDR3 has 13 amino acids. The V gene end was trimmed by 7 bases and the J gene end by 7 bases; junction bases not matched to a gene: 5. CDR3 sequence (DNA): TGCGCCAGCACCAGGACTAGCATCGGGGAGCTGTTTTTT. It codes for CASTRTSIGELFF.

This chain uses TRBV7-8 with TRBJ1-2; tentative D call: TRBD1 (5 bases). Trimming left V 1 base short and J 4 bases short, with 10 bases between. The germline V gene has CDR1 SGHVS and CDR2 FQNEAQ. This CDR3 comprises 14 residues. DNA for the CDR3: TGTGCCAGCAGCTTAGAGGGGTTGGGCTATGGCTACACCTTC. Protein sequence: CASSLEGLGYGYTF.

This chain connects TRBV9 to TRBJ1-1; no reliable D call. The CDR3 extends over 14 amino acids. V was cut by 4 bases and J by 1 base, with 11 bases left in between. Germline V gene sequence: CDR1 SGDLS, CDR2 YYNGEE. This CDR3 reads CASSPQVTNTEAFF. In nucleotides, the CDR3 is TGTGCCAGCAGCCCGCAGGTCACGAACACTGAAGCTTTCTTT.

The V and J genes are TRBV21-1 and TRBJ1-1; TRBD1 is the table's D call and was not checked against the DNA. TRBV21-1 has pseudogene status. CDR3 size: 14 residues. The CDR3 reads CASSDHGGGLGAFF. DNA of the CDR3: TGTGCCAGCAGCGATCATGGGGGCGGTCTAGGTGCTTTCTTT.

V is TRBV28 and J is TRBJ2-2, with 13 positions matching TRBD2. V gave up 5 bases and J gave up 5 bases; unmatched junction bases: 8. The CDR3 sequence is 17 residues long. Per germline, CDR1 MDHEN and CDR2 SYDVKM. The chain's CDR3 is CASSNLPGLAGTGELFF. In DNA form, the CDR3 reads TGTGCCAGCAGTAACCTACCGGGACTAGCGGGGACCGGGGAGCTGTTTTTT.

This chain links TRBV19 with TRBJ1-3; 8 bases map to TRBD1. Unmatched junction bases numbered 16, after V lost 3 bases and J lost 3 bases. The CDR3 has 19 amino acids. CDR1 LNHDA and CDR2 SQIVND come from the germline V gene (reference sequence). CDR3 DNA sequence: TGTGCCAGTAGTATCACCCTCCGGACAGGGCTCGGGGATGGAAACACCATATATTTT. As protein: CASSITLRTGLGDGNTIYF.

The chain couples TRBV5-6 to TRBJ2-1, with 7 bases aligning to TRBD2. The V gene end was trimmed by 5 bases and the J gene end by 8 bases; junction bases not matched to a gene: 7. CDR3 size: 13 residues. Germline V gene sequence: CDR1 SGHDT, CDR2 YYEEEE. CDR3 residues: CASRRDYSDEQFF. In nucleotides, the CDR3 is TGTGCCAGCAGGCGGGACTATAGCGATGAGCAGTTCTTC. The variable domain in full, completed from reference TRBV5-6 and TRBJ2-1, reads DAGVTQSPTHLIKTRGQQVTLRCSPKSGHDTVSWYQQALGQGPQFIFQYYEEEERQRGNFPDRFSGHQFPNYSSELNVNALLLGDSALYLCASRRDYSDEQFFGPGTRLTVL.

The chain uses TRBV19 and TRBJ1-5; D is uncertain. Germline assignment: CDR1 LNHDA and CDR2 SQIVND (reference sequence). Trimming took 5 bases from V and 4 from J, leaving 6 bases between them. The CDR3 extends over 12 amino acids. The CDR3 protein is CASSFMNQPQHF. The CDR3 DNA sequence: TGTGCCAGTAGTTTCATGAATCAGCCCCAGCATTTT.

CDR3 protein: CASSPEGLAWNEQFF. Here the CDR3 DNA reads TGTGCCAGCTCCCCGGAAGGACTAGCTTGGAATGAGCAGTTCTTC. The genes are TRBV9 and TRBJ2-1, with 8 positions matching TRBD2. V shed 7 bases and J 7 bases; nucleotides not matched to a gene: 13. This CDR3 has 15 residues. Germline V gene lookup returns CDR1 SGDLS and CDR2 YYNGEE. The full variable domain, completed using reference TRBV9 and TRBJ2-1, is DSGVTQTPKHLITATGQRVTLRCSPRSGDLSVYWYQQSLDQGLQFLIQYYNGEERAKGNILERFSAQQFPDLHSELNLSSLELGDSALYFCASSPEGLAWNEQFFGPGTRLTVL.

CDR3 protein: CAISEDGRDEQFF. For the CDR3, the DNA is TGTGCCATCAGTGAGGACGGGAGGGATGAGCAGTTCTTC. This chain connects TRBV10-3 to TRBJ2-1, with 8 bases fitting TRBD2. CDR1 and CDR2 (germline): ENHRY, SYGVKD. V dropped 2 bases and J dropped 8; count of bases not matched to a gene: 2. The CDR3 consists of 13 residues.

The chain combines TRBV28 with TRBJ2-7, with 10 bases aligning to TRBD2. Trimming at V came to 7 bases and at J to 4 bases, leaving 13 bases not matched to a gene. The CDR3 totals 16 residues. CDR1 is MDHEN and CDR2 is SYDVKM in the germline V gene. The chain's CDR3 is CASIAAGGPGKYEQYF. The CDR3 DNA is TGTGCCAGCATCGCAGCGGGGGGGCCAGGTAAATACGAGCAGTACTTC.

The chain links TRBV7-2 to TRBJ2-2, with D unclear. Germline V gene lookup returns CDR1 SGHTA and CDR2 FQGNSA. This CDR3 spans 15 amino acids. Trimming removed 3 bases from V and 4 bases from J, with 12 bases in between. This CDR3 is CASSFLQSGTGELFF. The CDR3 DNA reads TGTGCCAGCAGCTTTCTCCAGTCGGGCACCGGGGAGCTGTTTTTT.

CDR3 in DNA: TGCGCCAGCAGCTCCGGACAGGGGACTCAATATTATGGCTACACCTTC. It encodes CASSSGQGTQYYGYTF. This rearrangement joins TRBV4-1 to TRBJ1-2; 9 bases agree with TRBD1. CDR1 and CDR2 (germline): MGHRA, YSYEKL. The CDR3 sequence is 16 residues long. Trimming removed 5 bases from V and 5 bases from J; junction bases left unmatched: 12.

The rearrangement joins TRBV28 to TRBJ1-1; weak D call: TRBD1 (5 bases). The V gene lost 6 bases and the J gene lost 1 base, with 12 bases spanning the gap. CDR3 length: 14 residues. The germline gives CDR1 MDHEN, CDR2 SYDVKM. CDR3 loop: CASSPGGWNTEAFF. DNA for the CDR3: TGTGCCAGCAGCCCCGGGGGTTGGAACACTGAAGCTTTCTTT. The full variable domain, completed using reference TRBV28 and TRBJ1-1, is DVKVTQSSRYLVKRTGEKVFLECVQDMDHENMFWYRQDPGLGLRLIYFSYDVKMKEKGDIPEGYSVSREKKERFSLILESASTNQTSMYLCASSPGGWNTEAFFGQGTRLTVV.

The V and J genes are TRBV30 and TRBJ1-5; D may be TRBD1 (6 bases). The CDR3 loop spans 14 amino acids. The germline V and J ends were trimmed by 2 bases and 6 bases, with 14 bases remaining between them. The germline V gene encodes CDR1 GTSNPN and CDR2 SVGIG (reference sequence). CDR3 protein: CAWSLESGVQPQHF. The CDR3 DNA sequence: TGTGCCTGGAGTTTGGAGTCAGGGGTTCAGCCCCAGCATTTT.

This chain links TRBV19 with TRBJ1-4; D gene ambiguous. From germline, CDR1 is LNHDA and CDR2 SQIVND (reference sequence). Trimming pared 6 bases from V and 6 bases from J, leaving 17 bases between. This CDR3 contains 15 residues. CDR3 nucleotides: TGTGCCAGTAGCGTATATGGGAGGATTGATGAAAAACTGTTTTTT. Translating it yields CASSVYGRIDEKLFF.